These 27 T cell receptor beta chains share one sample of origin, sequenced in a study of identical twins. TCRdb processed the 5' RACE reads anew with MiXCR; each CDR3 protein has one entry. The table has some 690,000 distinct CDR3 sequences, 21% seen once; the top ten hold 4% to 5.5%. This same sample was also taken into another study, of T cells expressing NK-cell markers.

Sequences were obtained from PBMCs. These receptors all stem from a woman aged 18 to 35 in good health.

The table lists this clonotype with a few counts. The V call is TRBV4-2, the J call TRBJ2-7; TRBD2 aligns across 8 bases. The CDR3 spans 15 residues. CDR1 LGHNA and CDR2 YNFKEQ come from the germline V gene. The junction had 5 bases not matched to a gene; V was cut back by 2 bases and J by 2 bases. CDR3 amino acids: CASSQREGGPYEQYF. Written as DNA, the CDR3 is TGTGCCAGCAGCCAACGGGAGGGGGGGCCCTACGAGCAGTACTTC.

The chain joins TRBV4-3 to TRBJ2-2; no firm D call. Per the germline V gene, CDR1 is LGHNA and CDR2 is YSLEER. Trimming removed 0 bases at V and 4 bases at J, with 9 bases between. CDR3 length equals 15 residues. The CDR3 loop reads CASSQDRRATGELFF. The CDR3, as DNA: TGCGCCAGCAGCCAAGATCGGCGTGCCACCGGGGAGCTGTTTTTT.

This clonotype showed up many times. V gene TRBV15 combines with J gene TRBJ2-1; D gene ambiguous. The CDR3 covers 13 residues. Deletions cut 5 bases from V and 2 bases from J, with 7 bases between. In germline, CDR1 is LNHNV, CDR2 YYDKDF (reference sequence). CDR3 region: CATSSGPYNEQFF. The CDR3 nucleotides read TGTGCCACCAGCTCCGGCCCCTACAATGAGCAGTTCTTC.

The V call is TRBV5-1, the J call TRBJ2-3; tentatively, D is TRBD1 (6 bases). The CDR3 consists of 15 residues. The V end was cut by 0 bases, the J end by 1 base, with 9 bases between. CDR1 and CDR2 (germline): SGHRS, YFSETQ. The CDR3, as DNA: TGCGCCAGCAGCTTGGGGGGGCCCCGCACAGATACGCAGTATTTT. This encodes CASSLGGPRTDTQYF.

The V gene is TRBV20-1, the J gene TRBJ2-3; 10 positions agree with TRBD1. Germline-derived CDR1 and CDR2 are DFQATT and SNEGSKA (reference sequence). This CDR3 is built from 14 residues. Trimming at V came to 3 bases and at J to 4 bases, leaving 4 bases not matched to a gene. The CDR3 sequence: CSASRQGAPDTQYF. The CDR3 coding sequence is TGCAGTGCTAGTAGACAGGGGGCCCCAGATACGCAGTATTTT.

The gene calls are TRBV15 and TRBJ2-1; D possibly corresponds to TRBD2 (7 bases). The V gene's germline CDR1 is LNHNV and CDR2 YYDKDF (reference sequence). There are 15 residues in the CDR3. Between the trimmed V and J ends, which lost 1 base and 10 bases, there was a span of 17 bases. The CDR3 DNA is TGTGCCACCAGCAGAGCGGGGGGCACTGCCGGGGAGCAGTTCTTC. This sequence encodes CATSRAGGTAGEQFF.

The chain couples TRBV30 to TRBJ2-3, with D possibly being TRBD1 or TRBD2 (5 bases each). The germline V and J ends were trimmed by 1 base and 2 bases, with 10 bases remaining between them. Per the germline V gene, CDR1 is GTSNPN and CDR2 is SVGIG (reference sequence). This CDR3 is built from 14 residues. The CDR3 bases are TGTGCCTGGAGTGCGGGACGGATCACAGATACGCAGTATTTT. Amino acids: CAWSAGRITDTQYF.

The CDR3 nucleotides read TGTGCCAGCAGCATTTCGTTCGGGGCGGGAGCCTCCTACGAGCAGTACTTC. This sequence encodes CASSISFGAGASYEQYF. The chain uses TRBV11-2 and TRBJ2-7; 7 bases fit TRBD2. The V and J ends lost 5 bases and 0 bases, in that order; junction bases with no gene match: 13. Germline CDR1 reads SGHAT; CDR2 reads FQNNGV. The CDR3 is made up of 17 amino acids.

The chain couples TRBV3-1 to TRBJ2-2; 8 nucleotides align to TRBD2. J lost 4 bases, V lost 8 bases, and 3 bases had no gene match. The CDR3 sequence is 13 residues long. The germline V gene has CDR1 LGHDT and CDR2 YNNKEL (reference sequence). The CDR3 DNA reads TGTGCCAGCTATCGGGGGGGCACCGGGGAGCTGTTTTTT. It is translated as CASYRGGTGELFF.

In DNA, the CDR3 is TGTGCCAGCACCACCAGGGGGGGCCGAACCGGGGAGCTGTTTTTT. It encodes CASTTRGGRTGELFF. The chain recombines TRBV12-3 or TRBV12-4 with TRBJ2-2, with D perhaps assigned TRBD1 or TRBD2 (7 bases each). V lost 7 bases to trimming and J lost 5 bases, with 17 bases between them. The CDR3 has 15 amino acids.

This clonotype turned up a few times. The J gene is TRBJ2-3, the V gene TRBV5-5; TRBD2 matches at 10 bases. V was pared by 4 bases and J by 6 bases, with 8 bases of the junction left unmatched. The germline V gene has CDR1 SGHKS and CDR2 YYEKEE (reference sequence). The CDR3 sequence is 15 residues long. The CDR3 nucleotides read TGTGCCAGCAGCCTCGGACTAGCGGAAAGGGATACGCAGTATTTT. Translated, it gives CASSLGLAERDTQYF.

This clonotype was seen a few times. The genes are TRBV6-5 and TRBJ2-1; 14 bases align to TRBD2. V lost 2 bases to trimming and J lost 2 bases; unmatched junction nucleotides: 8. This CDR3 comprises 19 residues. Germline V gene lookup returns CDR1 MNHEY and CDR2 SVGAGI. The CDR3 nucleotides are TGTGCCAGCAGTTACATAGGGACTAGCGGGAGTATCCCCTACAATGAGCAGTTCTTC. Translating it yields CASSYIGTSGSIPYNEQFF.

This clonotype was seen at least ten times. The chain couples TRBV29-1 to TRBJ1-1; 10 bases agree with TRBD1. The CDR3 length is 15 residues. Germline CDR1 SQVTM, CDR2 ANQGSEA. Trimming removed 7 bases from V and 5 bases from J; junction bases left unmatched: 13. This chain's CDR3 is CSAGMGQGLGTEAFF. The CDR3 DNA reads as TGCAGCGCCGGAATGGGACAGGGGTTGGGAACTGAAGCTTTCTTT. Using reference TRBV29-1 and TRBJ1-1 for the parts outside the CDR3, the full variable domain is SAVISQKPSRDICQRGTSLTIQCQVDSQVTMMFWYRQQPGQSLTLIATANQGSEATYESGFVIDKFPISRPNLTFSTLTVSNMSPEDSSIYLCSAGMGQGLGTEAFFGQGTRLTVV.

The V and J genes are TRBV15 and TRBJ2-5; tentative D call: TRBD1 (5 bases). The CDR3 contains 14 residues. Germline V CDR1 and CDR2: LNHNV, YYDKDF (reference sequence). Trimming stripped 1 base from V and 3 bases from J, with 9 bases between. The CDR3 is CATSRGQKEETQYF. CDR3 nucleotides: TGTGCCACCAGCAGAGGACAGAAAGAAGAGACCCAGTACTTC.

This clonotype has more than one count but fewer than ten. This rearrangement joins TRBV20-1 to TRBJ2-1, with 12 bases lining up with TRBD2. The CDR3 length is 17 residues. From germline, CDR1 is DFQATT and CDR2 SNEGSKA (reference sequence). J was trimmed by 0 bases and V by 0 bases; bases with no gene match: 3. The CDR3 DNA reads TGCAGTGCTAGAGACCTAGCGGGGGGGAGCTCCTACAATGAGCAGTTCTTC. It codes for CSARDLAGGSSYNEQFF.

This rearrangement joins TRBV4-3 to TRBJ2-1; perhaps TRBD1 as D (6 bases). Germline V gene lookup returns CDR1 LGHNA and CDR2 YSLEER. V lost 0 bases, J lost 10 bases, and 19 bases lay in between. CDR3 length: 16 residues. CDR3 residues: CASSQDLTGSWAEQFF. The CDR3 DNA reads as TGCGCCAGCAGCCAAGATCTCACAGGGTCTTGGGCCGAGCAGTTCTTC.

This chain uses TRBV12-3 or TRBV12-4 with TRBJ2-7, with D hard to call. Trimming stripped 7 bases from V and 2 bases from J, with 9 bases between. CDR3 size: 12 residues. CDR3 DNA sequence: TGTGCCAGCACCTCAATGGCCTACGAGCAGTACTTC. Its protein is CASTSMAYEQYF.

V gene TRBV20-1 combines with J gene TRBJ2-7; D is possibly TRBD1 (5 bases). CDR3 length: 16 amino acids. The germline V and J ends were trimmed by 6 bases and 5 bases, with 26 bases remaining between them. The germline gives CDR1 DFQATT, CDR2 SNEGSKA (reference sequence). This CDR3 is CSATSQISGPRDEQYF. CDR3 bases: TGCAGTGCCACGTCCCAAATTTCCGGGCCCAGGGACGAGCAGTACTTC.

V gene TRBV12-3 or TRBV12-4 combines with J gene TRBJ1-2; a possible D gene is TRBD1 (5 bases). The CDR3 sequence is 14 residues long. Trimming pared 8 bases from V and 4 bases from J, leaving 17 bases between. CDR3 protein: CASGPQGSIYGYTF. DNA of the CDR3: TGTGCCAGCGGCCCGCAGGGCAGTATCTATGGCTACACCTTC.

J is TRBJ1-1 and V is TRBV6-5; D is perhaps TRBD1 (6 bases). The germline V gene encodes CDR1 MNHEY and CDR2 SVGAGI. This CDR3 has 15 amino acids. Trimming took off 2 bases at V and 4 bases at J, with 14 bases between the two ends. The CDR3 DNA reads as TGTGCCAGCAGTTACGGGGGGGCGCCTGTCACTGAAGCTTTCTTT. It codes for CASSYGGAPVTEAFF.

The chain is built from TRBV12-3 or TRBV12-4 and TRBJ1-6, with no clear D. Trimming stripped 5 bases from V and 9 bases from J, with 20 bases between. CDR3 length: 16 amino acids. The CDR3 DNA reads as TGTGCCAGCAGTCCCTTTGGCGGCGCTCGGGGTTCACCCCTCCACTTT. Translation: CASSPFGGARGSPLHF.

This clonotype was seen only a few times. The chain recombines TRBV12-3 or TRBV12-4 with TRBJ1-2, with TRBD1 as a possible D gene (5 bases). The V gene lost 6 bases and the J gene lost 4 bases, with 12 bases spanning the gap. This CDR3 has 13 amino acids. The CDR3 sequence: CASSPRGTYGYTF. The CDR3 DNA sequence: TGTGCCAGCAGCCCGCGCGGGACCTATGGCTACACCTTC.

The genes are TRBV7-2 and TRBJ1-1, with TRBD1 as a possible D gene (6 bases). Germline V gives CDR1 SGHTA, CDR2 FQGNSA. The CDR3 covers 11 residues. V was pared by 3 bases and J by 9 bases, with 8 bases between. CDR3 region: CASSFTGKAFF. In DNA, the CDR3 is TGTGCCAGCAGCTTTACAGGGAAAGCTTTCTTT.

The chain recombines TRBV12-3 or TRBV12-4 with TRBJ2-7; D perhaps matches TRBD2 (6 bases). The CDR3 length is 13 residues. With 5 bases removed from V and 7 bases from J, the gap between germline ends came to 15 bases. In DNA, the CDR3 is TGTGCCAGCAGTCACCTAGCGTCCGAAGAGCAGTACTTC. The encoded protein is CASSHLASEEQYF.

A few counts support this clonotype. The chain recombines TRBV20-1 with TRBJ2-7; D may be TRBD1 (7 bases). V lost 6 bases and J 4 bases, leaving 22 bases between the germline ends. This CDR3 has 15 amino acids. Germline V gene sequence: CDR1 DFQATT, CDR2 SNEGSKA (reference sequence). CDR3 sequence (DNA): TGCAGTGCGCAAAGCTCGGGACAGCGGGTTTACGAGCAGTACTTC. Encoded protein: CSAQSSGQRVYEQYF.

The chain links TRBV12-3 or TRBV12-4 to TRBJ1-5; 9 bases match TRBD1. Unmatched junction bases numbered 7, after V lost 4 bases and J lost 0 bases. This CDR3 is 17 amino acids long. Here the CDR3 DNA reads TGTGCCAGCAGTTCCCCGGGACAGGGATATAGCAATCAGCCCCAGCATTTT. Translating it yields CASSSPGQGYSNQPQHF.

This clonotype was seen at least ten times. In DNA, the CDR3 is TGCGCCAGCAGCGTAGGGGGGTACCAAGAGACCCAGTACTTC. It codes for CASSVGGYQETQYF. The chain couples TRBV5-1 to TRBJ2-5; D is perhaps TRBD1 or TRBD2 (6 bases each). Trimming removed 4 bases from V and 0 bases from J, with 10 bases in between. CDR3 length equals 14 residues. Germline assignment: CDR1 SGHRS and CDR2 YFSETQ.